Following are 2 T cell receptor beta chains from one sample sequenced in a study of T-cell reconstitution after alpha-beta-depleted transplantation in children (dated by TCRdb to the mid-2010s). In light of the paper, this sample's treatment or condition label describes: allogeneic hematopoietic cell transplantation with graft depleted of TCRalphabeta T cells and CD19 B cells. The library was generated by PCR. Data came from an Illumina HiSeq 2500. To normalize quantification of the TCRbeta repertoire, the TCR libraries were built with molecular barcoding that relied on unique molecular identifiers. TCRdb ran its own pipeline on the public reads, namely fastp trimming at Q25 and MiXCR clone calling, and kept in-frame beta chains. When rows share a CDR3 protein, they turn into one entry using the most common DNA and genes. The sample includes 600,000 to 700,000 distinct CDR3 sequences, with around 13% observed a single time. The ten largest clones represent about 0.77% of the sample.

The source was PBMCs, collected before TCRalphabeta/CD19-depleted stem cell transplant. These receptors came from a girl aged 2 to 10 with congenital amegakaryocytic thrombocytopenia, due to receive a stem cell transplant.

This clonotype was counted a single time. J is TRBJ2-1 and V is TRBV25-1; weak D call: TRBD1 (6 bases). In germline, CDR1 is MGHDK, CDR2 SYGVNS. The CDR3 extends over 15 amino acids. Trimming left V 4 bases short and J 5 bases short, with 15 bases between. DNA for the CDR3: TGTGCCAGCAGTGTAGGCCGGGGACAACACAATGAGCAGTTCTTC. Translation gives CASSVGRGQHNEQFF.

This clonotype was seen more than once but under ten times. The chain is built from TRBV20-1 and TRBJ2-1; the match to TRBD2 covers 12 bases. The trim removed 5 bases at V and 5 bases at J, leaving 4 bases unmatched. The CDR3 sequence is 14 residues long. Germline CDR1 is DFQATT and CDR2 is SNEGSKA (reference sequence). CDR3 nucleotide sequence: TGCAGTGCTCTCCGGACTAGCGGGAACAATGAGCAGTTCTTC. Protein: CSALRTSGNNEQFF.